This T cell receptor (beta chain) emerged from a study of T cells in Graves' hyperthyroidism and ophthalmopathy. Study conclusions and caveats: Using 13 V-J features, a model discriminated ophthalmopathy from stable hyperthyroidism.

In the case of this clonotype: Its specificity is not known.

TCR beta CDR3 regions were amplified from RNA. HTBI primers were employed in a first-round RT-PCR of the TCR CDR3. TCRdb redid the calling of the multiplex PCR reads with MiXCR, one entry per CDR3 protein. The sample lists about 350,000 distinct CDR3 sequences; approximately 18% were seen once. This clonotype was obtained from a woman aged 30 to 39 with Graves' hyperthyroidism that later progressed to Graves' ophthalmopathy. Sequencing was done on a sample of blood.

The CDR3 spells CASTSTYNEQFF. CDR3 nucleotides: TGTGCCAGCACCAGCACGTACAATGAGCAGTTCTTC. The genes are TRBV7-9 and TRBJ2-1; D gene unclear. This CDR3 contains 12 residues. V lost 7 bases and J lost 4, with 8 bases in between. Germline V gene sequence: CDR1 SEHNR, CDR2 FQNEAQ (reference sequence).